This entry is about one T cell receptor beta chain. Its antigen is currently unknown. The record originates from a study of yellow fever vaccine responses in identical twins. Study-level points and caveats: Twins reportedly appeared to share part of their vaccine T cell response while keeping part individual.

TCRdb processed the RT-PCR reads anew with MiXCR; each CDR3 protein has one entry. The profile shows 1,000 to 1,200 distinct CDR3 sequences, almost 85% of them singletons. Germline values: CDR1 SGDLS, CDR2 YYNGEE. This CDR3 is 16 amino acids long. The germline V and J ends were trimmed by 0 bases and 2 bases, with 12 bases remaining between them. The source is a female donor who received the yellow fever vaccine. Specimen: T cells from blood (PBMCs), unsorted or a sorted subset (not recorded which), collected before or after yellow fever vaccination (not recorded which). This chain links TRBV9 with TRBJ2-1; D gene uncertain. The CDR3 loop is CASSVGVWATYNEQFF. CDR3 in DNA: TGTGCCAGCAGCGTAGGAGTTTGGGCTACCTACAATGAGCAGTTCTTC.